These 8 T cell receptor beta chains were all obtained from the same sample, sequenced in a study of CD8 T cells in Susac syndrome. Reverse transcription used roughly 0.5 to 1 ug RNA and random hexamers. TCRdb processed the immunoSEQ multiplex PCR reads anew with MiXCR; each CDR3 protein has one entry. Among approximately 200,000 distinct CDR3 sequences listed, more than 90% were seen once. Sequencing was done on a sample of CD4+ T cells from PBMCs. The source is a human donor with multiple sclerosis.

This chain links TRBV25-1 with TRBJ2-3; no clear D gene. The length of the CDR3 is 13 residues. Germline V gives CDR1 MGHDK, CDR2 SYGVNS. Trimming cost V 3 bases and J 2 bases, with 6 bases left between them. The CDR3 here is CASSDPYTDTQYF. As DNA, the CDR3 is TGTGCCAGCAGTGATCCCTACACAGATACGCAGTATTTT.

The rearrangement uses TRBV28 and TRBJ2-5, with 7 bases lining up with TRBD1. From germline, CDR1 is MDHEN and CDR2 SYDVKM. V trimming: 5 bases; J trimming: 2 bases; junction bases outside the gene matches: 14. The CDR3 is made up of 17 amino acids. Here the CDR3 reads CASSAQGTAKEQETQYF. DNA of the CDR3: TGTGCCAGCAGTGCCCAGGGGACAGCAAAGGAGCAAGAGACCCAGTACTTC.

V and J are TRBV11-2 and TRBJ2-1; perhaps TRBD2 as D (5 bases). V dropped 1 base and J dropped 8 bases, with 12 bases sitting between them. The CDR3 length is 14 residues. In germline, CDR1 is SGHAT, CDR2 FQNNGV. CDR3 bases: TGTGCCAGCAGCTTAGTGCGGGCCCGGGATGAGCAGTTCTTC. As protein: CASSLVRARDEQFF.

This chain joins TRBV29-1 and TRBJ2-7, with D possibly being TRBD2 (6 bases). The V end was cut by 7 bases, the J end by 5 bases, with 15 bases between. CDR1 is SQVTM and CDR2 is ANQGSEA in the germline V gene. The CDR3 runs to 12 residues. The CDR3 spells CSGARGTHEQYF. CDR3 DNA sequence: TGCAGCGGGGCGCGGGGAACCCACGAGCAGTACTTC.

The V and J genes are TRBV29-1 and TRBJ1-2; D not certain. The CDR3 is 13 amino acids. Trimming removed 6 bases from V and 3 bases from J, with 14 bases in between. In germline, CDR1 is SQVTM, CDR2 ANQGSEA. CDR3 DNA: TGCAGCGTCCTGAACCGGGAGTACTATGGCTACACCTTC. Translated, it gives CSVLNREYYGYTF. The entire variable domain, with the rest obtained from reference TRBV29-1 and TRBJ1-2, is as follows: SAVISQKPSRDICQRGTSLTIQCQVDSQVTMMFWYRQQPGQSLTLIATANQGSEATYESGFVIDKFPISRPNLTFSTLTVSNMSPEDSSIYLCSVLNREYYGYTFGSGTRLTVV.

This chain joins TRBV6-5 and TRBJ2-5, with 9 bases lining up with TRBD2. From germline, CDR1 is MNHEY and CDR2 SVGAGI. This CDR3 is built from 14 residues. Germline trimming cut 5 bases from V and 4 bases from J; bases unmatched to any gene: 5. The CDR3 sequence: CASSRPTSGETQYF. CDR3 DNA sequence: TGTGCCAGCAGTCGCCCGACTAGCGGAGAGACCCAGTACTTC.

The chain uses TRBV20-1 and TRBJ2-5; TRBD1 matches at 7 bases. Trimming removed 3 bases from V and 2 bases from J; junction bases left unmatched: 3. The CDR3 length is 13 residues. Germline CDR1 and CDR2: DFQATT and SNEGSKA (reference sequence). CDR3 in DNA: TGCAGTGCTAGGGGGGACAGACAAGAGACCCAGTACTTC. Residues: CSARGDRQETQYF.

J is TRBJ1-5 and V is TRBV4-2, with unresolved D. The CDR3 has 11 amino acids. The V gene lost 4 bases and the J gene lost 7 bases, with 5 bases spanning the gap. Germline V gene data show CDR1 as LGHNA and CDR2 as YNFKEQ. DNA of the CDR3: TGTGCCAGCAGCCCGGGACAGCCCCAGCATTTT. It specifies CASSPGQPQHF.